A single sample gave rise to the 3 T cell receptor beta chains below, sequenced in a study of blood T cell repertoires in COVID-19. Clones were read by immunoSEQ multiplex PCR, and TCRdb kept only the in-frame ones, dropping some. The sample has around 100,000 clones; over 80% are singletons. Sequenced material: peripheral blood. All receptors come from a man aged 80 or over with acute or convalescent COVID-19.

This sequence joins TRBV24-1 and TRBJ2-1; TRBD1 agrees at 9 bases. V was clipped by 3 bases and J by 9 bases; unmatched bases: 8. The germline gives CDR1 KGHDR, CDR2 SFDVKD. The CDR3 covers 15 residues. The CDR3: CATSDPGTGRGEQFF. CDR3 DNA sequence: TGTGCCACCAGTGATCCGGGGACAGGGAGAGGTGAGCAGTTCTTC.

The chain joins TRBV25-1 to TRBJ2-7, with 15 bases fitting TRBD2. Germline assignment: CDR1 MGHDK and CDR2 SYGVNS. V trimming: 1 base; J trimming: 8 bases; junction bases outside the gene matches: 6. The CDR3 loop spans 16 amino acids. The CDR3 loop is CASSESRTSGRAKQYF. The CDR3 DNA reads as TGTGCCAGCAGTGAATCTCGGACTAGCGGGAGGGCCAAGCAGTACTTC.

The V gene is TRBV7-9, the J gene TRBJ2-3, with D perhaps TRBD1 (5 bases). The CDR3 is made up of 15 amino acids. In germline, CDR1 is SEHNR, CDR2 FQNEAQ (reference sequence). The V end was cut by 1 base, the J end by 2 bases, with 10 bases between. CDR3 bases: TGTGCCAGCAGCTTAGGCAGGGCCTACACAGATACGCAGTATTTT. It specifies CASSLGRAYTDTQYF.